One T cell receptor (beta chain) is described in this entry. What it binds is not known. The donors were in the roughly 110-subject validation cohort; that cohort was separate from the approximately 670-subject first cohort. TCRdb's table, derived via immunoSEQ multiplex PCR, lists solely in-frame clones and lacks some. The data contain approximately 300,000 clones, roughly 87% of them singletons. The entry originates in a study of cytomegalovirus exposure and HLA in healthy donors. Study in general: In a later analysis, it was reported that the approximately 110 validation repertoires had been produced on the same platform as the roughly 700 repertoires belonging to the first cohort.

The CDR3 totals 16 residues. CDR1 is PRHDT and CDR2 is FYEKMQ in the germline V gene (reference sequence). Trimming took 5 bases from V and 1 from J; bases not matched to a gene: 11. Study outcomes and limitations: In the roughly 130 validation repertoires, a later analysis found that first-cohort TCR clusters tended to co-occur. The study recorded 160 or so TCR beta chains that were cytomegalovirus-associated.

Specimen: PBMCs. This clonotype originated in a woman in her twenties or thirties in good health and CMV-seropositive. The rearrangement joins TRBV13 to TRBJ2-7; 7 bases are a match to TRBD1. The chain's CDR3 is CASSTRRTGLSYEQYF. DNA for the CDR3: TGTGCCAGCAGCACCCGCCGGACAGGACTTTCCTACGAGCAGTACTTC.